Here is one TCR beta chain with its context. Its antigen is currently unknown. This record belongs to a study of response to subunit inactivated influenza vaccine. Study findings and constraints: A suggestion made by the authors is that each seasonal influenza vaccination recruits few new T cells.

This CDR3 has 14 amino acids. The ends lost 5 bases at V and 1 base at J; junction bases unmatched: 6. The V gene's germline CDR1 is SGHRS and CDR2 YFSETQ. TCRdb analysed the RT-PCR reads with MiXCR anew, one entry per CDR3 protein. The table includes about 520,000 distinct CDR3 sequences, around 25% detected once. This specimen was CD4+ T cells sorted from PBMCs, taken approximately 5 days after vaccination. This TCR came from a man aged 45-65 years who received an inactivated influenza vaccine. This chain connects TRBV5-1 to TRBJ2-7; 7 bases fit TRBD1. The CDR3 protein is CASRSAQGSYEQYF. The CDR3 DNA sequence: TGCGCCAGCAGATCGGCACAGGGGTCCTACGAGCAGTACTTC.